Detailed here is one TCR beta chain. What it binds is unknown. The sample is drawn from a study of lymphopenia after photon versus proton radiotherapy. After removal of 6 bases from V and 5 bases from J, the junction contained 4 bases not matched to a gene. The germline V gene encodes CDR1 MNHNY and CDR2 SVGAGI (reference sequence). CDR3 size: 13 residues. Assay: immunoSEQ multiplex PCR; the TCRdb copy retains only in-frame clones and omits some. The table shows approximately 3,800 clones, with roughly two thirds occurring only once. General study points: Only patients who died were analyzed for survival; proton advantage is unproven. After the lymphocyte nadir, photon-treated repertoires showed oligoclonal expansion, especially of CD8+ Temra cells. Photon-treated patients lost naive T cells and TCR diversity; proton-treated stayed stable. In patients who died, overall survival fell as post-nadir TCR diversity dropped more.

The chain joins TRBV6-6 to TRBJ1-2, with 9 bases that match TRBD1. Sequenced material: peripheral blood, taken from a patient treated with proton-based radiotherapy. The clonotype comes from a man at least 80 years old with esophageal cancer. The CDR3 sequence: CASRAGTGYGYTF. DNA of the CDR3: TGTGCCAGCAGAGCCGGGACAGGGTATGGCTACACCTTC.